The 3 T cell receptor beta chains presented below share a single source sample, sequenced in a study of CD8+ T cells in alopecia areata. cDNA reverse transcribed from extracted RNA served as the sequencing template. Assay used: immunoSEQ multiplex PCR; TCRdb lists only in-frame clones, some missing. The data show over 50,000 clones, around half seen once. Sequences were derived from CD8+ T cells sorted from blood, sampled at week 0. Receptors were obtained from a human donor with alopecia areata.

The chain combines TRBV4-3 with TRBJ2-2; a weak D match, TRBD2 (6 bases). The length of the CDR3 is 17 residues. V was trimmed by 3 bases and J by 3 bases, leaving 17 bases between them. Per the germline V gene, CDR1 is LGHNA and CDR2 is YSLEER. The CDR3 nucleotides are TGCGCCAGCAGCCAGAGGGTGGCGGGACCCGACACCGGGGAGCTGTTTTTT. It specifies CASSQRVAGPDTGELFF.

Many counts were recorded for this clone. The chain has TRBV27 and TRBJ2-7; TRBD1 matches 7 bases. In germline, CDR1 is MNHEY, CDR2 SMNVEV (reference sequence). The CDR3 has 15 amino acids. The J segment lost 6 bases and the V segment lost 3 bases, leaving 11 bases of the junction unmatched. CDR3 DNA: TGTGCCAGCAGTTTGACAGGGACCCTCAGGGTCGAGCAGTACTTC. This sequence encodes CASSLTGTLRVEQYF.

This sequence joins TRBV11-2 and TRBJ2-4; D is uncertain. This CDR3 spans 15 amino acids. The germline CDR1 and CDR2 sequences are SGHAT and FQNNGV. V dropped 5 bases and J dropped 3 bases, with 14 bases sitting between them. CDR3 nucleotide sequence: TGTGCCAGCAGCCCCTTAGAAAGAGGCAAAAACATTCAGTACTTC. Residues: CASSPLERGKNIQYF.